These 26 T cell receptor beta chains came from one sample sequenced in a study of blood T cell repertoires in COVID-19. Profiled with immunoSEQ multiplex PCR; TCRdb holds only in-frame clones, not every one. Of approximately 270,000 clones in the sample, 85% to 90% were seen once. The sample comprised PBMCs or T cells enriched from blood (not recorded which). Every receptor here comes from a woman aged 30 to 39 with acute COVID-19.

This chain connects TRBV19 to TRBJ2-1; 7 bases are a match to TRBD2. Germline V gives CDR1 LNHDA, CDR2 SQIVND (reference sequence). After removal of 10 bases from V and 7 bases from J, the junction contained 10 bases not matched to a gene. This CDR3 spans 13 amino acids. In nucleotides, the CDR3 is TGTGCCACTGGGGGGGGGATGATTAATGAGCAGTTCTTC. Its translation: CATGGGMINEQFF.

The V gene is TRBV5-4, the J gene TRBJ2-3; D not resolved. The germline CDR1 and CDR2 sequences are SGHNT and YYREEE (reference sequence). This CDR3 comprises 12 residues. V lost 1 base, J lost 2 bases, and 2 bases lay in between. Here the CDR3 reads CASSLYTDTQYF. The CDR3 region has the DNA TGTGCCAGCAGCTTGTACACAGATACGCAGTATTTT.

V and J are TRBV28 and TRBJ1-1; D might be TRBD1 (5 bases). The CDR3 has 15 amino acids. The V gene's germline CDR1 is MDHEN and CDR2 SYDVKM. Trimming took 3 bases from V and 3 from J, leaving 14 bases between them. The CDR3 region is CASSFPDSRYTEAFF. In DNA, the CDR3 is TGTGCCAGCAGTTTCCCTGACAGTCGATACACTGAAGCTTTCTTT.

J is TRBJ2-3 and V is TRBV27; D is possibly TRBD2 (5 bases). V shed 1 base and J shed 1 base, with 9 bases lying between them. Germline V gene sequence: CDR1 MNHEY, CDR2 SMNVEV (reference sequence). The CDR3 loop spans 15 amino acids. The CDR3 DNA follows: TGTGCCAGCAGTTTATTAGCGCTCCGCACAGATACGCAGTATTTT. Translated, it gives CASSLLALRTDTQYF.

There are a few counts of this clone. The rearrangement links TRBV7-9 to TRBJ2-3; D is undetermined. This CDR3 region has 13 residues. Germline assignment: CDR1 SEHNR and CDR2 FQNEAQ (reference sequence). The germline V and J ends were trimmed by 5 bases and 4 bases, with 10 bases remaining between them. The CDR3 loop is CASSSRGPDTQYF. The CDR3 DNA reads TGTGCCAGCAGCAGTAGAGGTCCAGATACGCAGTATTTT.

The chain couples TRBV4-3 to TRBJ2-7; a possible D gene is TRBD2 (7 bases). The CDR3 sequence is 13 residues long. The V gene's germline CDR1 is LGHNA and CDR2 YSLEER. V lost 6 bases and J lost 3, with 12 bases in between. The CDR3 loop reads CASRRGGDYEQYF. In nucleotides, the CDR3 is TGCGCCAGCAGAAGGGGGGGTGACTACGAGCAGTACTTC.

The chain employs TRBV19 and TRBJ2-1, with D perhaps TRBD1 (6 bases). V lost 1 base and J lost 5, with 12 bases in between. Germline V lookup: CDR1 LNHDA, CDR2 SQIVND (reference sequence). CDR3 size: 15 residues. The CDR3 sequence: CASSIVEGVNNEQFF. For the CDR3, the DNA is TGTGCCAGTAGTATAGTAGAGGGGGTGAACAATGAGCAGTTCTTC.

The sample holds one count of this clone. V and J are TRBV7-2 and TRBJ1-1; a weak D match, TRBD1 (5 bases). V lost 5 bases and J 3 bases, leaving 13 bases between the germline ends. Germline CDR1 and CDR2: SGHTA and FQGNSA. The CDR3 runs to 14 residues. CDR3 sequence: CASSTRVSDTEAFF. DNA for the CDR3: TGTGCCAGCAGCACCAGGGTCTCGGACACTGAAGCTTTCTTT.

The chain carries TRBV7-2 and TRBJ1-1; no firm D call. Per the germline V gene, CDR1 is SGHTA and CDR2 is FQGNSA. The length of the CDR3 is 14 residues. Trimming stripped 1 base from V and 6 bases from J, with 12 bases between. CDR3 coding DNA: TGTGCCAGCAGCTTAGGGTACAGCAGTCCTGAAGCTTTCTTT. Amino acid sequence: CASSLGYSSPEAFF.

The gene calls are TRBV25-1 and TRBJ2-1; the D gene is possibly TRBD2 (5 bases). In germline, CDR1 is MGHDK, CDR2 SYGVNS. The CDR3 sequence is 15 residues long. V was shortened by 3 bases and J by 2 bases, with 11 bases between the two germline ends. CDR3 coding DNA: TGTGCCAGCAGTGACCAGGCCGGGGCCTACAATGAGCAGTTCTTC. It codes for CASSDQAGAYNEQFF.

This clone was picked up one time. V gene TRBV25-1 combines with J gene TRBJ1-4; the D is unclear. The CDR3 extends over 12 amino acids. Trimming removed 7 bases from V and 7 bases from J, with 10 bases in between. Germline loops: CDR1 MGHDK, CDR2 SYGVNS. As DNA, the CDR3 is TGTGCCAGCACCGCGCCCGGTGAAAAACTGTTTTTT. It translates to CASTAPGEKLFF.

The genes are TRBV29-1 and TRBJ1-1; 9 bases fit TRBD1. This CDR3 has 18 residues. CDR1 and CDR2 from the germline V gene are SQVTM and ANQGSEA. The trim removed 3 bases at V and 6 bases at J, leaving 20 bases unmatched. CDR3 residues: CSVDITSLLTGGGAEAFF. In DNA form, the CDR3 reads TGCAGCGTTGATATAACTTCTTTACTGACAGGGGGAGGCGCTGAAGCTTTCTTT. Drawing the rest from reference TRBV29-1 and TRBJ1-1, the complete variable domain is SAVISQKPSRDICQRGTSLTIQCQVDSQVTMMFWYRQQPGQSLTLIATANQGSEATYESGFVIDKFPISRPNLTFSTLTVSNMSPEDSSIYLCSVDITSLLTGGGAEAFFGQGTRLTVV.

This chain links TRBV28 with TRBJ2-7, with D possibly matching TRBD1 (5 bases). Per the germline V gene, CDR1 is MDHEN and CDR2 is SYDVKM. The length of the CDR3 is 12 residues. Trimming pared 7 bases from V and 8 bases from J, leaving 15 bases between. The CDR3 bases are TGTGCCAGCACTGACAGTCTCGGCAAGCAGTACTTC. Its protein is CASTDSLGKQYF.

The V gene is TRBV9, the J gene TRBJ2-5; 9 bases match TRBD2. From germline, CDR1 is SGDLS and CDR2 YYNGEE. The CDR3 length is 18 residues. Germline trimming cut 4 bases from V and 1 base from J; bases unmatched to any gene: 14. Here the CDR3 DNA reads TGTGCCAGCAGCCCAAGACAGGCGACTAGCGGTTTCCAAGAGACCCAGTACTTC. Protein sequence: CASSPRQATSGFQETQYF.

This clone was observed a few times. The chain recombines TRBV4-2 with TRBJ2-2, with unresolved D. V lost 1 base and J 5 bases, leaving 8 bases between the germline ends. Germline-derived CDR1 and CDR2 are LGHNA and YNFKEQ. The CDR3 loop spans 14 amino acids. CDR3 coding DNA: TGTGCCAGCAGCCAAGTAATCGGGACCGGGGAGCTGTTTTTT. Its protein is CASSQVIGTGELFF.

In DNA, the CDR3 is TGCGCCAGCAGCTTGGCCAGGGGACTAGCGGGAGAACGAGGCACAGATACGCAGTATTTT. Translating it yields CASSLARGLAGERGTDTQYF. J is TRBJ2-3 and V is TRBV5-1, with 14 bases aligning to TRBD2. J lost 1 base, V lost 0 bases, and 10 bases had no gene match. This CDR3 is 20 amino acids long. Germline CDR1 reads SGHRS; CDR2 reads YFSETQ.

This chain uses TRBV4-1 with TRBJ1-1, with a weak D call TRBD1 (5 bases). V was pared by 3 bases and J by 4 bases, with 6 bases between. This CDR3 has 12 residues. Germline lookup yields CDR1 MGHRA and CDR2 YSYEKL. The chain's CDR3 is CASSHDSTEAFF. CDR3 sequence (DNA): TGCGCCAGCAGCCACGACAGCACTGAAGCTTTCTTT.

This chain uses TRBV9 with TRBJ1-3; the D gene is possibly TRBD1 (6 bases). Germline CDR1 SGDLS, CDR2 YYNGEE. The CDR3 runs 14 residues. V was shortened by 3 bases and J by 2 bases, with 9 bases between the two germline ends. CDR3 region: CASSAGGPGNTIYF. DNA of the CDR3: TGTGCCAGCAGCGCGGGGGGGCCTGGAAACACCATATATTTT.

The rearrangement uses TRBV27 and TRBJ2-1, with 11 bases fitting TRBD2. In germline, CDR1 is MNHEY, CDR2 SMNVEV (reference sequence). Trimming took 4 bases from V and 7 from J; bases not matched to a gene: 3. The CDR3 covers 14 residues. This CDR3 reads CASSSSGRWNEQFF. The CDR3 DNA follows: TGTGCCAGCAGTTCTAGCGGGAGGTGGAATGAGCAGTTCTTC.

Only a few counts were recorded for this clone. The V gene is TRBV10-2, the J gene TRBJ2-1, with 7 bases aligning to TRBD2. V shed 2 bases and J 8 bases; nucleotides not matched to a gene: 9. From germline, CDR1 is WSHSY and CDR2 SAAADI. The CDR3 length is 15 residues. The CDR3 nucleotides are TGCGCCAGCAGTGAGAGACCGGGACTACACGATGAGCAGTTCTTC. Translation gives CASSERPGLHDEQFF.

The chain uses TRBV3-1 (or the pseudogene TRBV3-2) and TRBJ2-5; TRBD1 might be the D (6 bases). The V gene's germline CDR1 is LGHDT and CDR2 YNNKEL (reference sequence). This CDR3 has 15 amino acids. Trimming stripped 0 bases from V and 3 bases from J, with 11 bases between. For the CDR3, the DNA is TGTGCCAGCAGCCAAGATTGGGCAGGGGAAGAGACCCAGTACTTC. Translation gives CASSQDWAGEETQYF.

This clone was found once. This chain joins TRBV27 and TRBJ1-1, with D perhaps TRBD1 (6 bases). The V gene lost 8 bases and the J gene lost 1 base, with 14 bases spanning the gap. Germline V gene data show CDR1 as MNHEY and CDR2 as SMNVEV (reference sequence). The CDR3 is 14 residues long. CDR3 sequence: CASHRGSWNTEAFF. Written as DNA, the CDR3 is TGTGCCAGCCATAGGGGGTCGTGGAACACTGAAGCTTTCTTT.

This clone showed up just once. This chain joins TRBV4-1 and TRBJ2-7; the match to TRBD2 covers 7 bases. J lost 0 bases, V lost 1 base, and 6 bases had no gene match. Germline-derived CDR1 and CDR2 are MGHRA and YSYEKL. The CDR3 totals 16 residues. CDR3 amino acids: CASSQGEAGSSYEQYF. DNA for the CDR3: TGCGCCAGCAGCCAAGGCGAAGCGGGAAGCTCCTACGAGCAGTACTTC.

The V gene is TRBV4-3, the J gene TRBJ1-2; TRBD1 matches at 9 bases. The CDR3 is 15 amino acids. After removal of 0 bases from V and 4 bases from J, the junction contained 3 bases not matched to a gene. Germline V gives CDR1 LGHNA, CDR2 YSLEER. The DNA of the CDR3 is TGCGCCAGCAGCCAAGAGCGGGGACAGGGCTATGGCTACACCTTC. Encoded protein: CASSQERGQGYGYTF.

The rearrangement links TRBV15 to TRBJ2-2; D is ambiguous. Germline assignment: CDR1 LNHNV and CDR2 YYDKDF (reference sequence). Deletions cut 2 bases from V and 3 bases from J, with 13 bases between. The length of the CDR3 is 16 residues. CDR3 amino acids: CATSRLPQVHTGELFF. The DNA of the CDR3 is TGTGCCACCAGCAGACTACCCCAAGTGCACACCGGGGAGCTGTTTTTT.

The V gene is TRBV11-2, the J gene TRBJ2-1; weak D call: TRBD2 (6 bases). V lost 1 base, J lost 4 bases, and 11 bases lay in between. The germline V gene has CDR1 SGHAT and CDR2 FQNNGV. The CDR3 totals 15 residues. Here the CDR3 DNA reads TGTGCCAGCAGCTTAGTAAGCGGGTCTTACAATGAGCAGTTCTTC. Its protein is CASSLVSGSYNEQFF.